This T cell receptor (beta chain) was profiled in a study of blood T cell repertoires in COVID-19 (dated by TCRdb to the early 2020s). With regard to the full study: The collaborator samples originated in the United States, Italy and Spain and spanned the acute and convalescent phases of COVID-19. The prospective study material was composed of cDNA or gDNA derived from T cells, B-cell-depleted T cells, or PBMCs. The dataset comprised deeply sampled blood TCRbeta repertoires from subjects exposed to, actively infected with, or recovered from COVID-19. The repertoires were released in a freely available public database intended as a resource for research on the immune response to SARS-CoV-2. The samples were drawn from the first 160 participants of the ongoing ImmuneRACE study and from 1,254 subjects provided by 6 global collaborators. Sample metadata almost always included a de-identified subject ID, COVID-19 status, age in years and sex. Where available, HLA class I and class II types were obtained from metadata supplied by the sample provider rather than from assay-based typing. Study-level results and caveats: The quantity of clinical and demographic metadata differed by source and by participant and was supplied without curation.

Comments on this clone: Its antigen is unknown. Base qualities were left out, and no much larger clone turns up one base away. The sample contains more than one DNA sequence encoding this CDR3.

In Seattle, one collaborating source enrolled patients while the infection was active and tracked those patients longitudinally over the course of disease. Each collaborating institution followed its own protocols to collect whole blood in K2EDTA tubes. For TCRbeta analysis, collaborators shipped samples in one of three forms: frozen whole blood, isolated PBMCs, or DNA extracted from either of those sample types. TCRbeta CDR3 regions were amplified from genomic DNA by means of the immunoSEQ Assay, a bias-controlled multiplex PCR. As for how the authors treated the data: The number of nucleated cells in each sample was estimated by amplification of reference gene primers within the assay. Sequence reads were collapsed and filtered to measure the absolute abundance of every unique TCRbeta CDR3 rearrangement. Productive Simpson clonality was computed per sample as the square root of Simpson's diversity index over productive rearrangements. Sourced from immuneACCESS, this table was stored by TCRdb with only in-frame sequences that have V and J called. A share of the clones is absent; for the studies checked, an unresolved V gene accounts for under half, and the remainder has no known explanation. V, J and clone size derive from that table, while D and trimming were established from the DNA sequence. For this sample the table gives 200,000 to 250,000 clones, of which 86% were detected only once. Of the sample, 5% to 7% is held by the ten largest clones.

From the germline V gene (reference sequence), CDR1 is GTSNPN and CDR2 is SVGIG. V loses 2 bases of germline sequence and J loses 1 base, and the interval between the two ends is 4 bases. Including the terminal cysteine and phenylalanine, the CDR3 comprises 12 residues. Here the CDR3 DNA is all that survives: 36 bases in frame from base 1. The sequence links TRBV30 to TRBJ2-3; the D gene cannot be resolved reliably. This receptor was obtained from a woman of 80 years or more with COVID-19, enrolled during active disease. Sequencing input: peripheral blood. The DNA is as follows: TGTGCCTGGAGTCCTGGCACAGATACGCAGTATTTT. This gives the protein CAWSPGTDTQYF.